This is a list of T cell receptor beta chains from one sample in a study of cytomegalovirus exposure and HLA in healthy donors. Only in-frame clones appear in the TCRdb table, and some are missing; sequencing was by immunoSEQ multiplex PCR. Among roughly 200,000 clones listed, 86% were seen once. Sequencing used PBMCs. These receptors all come from a man between 25 and 39 years old in good health and CMV-seropositive. CDR3s include the opening cysteine and the closing phenylalanine or tryptophan. The order of the fields is D gene, J gene, V gene, clone size, CDR3 DNA, CDR3 protein. The D gene is left open where the match is weak. Clone size, where shown, is once, few, many, or a class for clones that have expanded.

-,TRBJ2-4,TRBV11-3,-,TGTGCCAGCACTCCCAGGTGGGAAGCCAAAAACATTCAGTACTTC,CASTPRWEAKNIQYF
-,TRBJ2-1,TRBV20-1,-,TGCAGTGCTAGATTGCCCCGCGAGCAGTTCTTC,CSARLPREQFF
-,TRBJ2-7,TRBV19,once,TGTGCCAGTAGTGGCGGGACGGGGGACTCCTACGAGCAGTACTTC,CASSGGTGDSYEQYF
-,TRBJ1-2,TRBV21-1,-,TGTGCCAGCAGCAAAGTACCGAGCGGTGACTATGGCTACACCTTC,CASSKVPSGDYGYTF
-,TRBJ1-4,TRBV4-3,-,TGCGCCAGCAGCCAAGAGGCCAGGGAAAAACTGTTTTTT,CASSQEAREKLFF
-,TRBJ1-5,TRBV9,-,TGTGCCAGCGGGGGAGGGGGCAATCAGCCCCAGCATTTT,CASGGGGNQPQHF
TRBD2,TRBJ2-5,TRBV29-1,-,TGCAGCGTTGAGTCGGGGGGGCAAGAGACCCAGTACTTC,CSVESGGQETQYF
-,TRBJ1-1,TRBV2,-,TGTGCCACCAAGCAGGCCCAAGCTTTCTTT,CATKQAQAFF
-,TRBJ1-1,TRBV30,few,TGTGCCTGGAAAGAGAACACTGAAGCTTTCTTT,CAWKENTEAFF
-,TRBJ1-4,TRBV7-7,-,TGTGCCAGCAGCTTAGCGTCGGGAAGGCCTAATAATGAAAAACTGTTTTTT,CASSLASGRPNNEKLFF
-,TRBJ2-5,TRBV28,-,TGTGCCAGCAGTTTATCGGACGGCAGACCCGGTGAGACCCAGTACTTC,CASSLSDGRPGETQYF
-,TRBJ2-7,TRBV11-2,-,TGTGCCAGCAGCTTAGCCCTCTCCTACGAGCAGTACTTC,CASSLALSYEQYF
TRBD1,TRBJ1-2,TRBV9,-,TGTGCCAGCAGCACAGGACAGGGAGTGGGCTACACCTTC,CASSTGQGVGYTF
TRBD1,TRBJ2-3,TRBV27,-,TGTGCCAGCAGCCCAGCGTCGGTCCCCCGGACAGGGGTAAGAGATACGCAGTATTTT,CASSPASVPRTGVRDTQYF
-,TRBJ1-1,TRBV7-2,-,TGTGCCAGCAGCTTAGCCGGCGGGAACACTGAAGCTTTCTTT,CASSLAGGNTEAFF
TRBD2,TRBJ2-3,TRBV9,-,TGTGCCAGCAGTTTGACTAGCGGGAGAGATACGCAGTATTTT,CASSLTSGRDTQYF
-,TRBJ2-7,TRBV9,-,TGTGCCAGCAGCGTAGGGGGATACGAGCAGTACTTC,CASSVGGYEQYF
-,TRBJ2-5,TRBV11-2,-,TGTGCCAGCAGCTTACTAGCCTTCTCCCGTAAAGAGACCCAGTACTTC,CASSLLAFSRKETQYF
-,TRBJ2-7,TRBV6-5,-,TGTGCCAGCAGTTACCATCAAGGCTCCGAGCAGTACTTC,CASSYHQGSEQYF
-,TRBJ2-2,TRBV7-9,-,TGTGCCAGCAGCTCCAACCTAGGCAAGACCGGGGAGCTGTTTTTT,CASSSNLGKTGELFF
-,TRBJ2-2,TRBV27,-,TGTGCCAGCAGTTTATGGTCGACCGGGGAGCTGTTTTTT,CASSLWSTGELFF
TRBD2,TRBJ2-5,TRBV29-1,-,TGCAGCGCCGAAGGACTAGCGATGACCCAGTACTTC,CSAEGLAMTQYF
-,TRBJ2-7,TRBV10-3,few,TGTGCCATCAGTGAGTCGATCGTAGGGGTAGGGGATCGGGAGCAGTACTTC,CAISESIVGVGDREQYF
-,TRBJ2-1,TRBV6-1,-,TGTGCCAGCAGTGAATTTTTCGGCCCCAATGAGCAGTTCTTC,CASSEFFGPNEQFF
-,TRBJ2-3,TRBV9,-,TGTGCCAGCAGCGCCTTTCTCACAGATACGCAGTATTTT,CASSAFLTDTQYF
-,TRBJ2-2,TRBV29-1,few,TGCAGCGTTCGTGGGGTTGGCGGGGCTGACGGGGAGCTGTTTTTT,CSVRGVGGADGELFF
-,TRBJ1-1,TRBV11-1,-,TGTGCCAGCAGCTTAGATCGGAGCACTGAAGCTTTCTTT,CASSLDRSTEAFF
-,TRBJ2-3,TRBV11-2,-,TGTGCCAGCAGCTTAGGTACAGGGAACACAGATACGCAGTATTTT,CASSLGTGNTDTQYF
-,TRBJ2-5,TRBV4-3,-,TGCGCCAGCAGCCAAGATCCCGGGCGTGGCGAGACCCAGTACTTC,CASSQDPGRGETQYF
-,TRBJ2-2,TRBV27,once,TGTGCCAGCAGGCCAAGGGTCGACAGGTGGGGCACCGGGGAGCTGTTTTTT,CASRPRVDRWGTGELFF
-,TRBJ1-5,TRBV6-1,once,TGTGCCAGCACTCAGGGGTTCGTGAGCAATCAGCCCCAGCATTTT,CASTQGFVSNQPQHF
-,TRBJ2-3,TRBV5-4,once,TGTGCCAGCAGCTTGAGCTCCGGACCTACAGATACGCAGTATTTT,CASSLSSGPTDTQYF
-,TRBJ2-7,TRBV5-3,-,TGTGCCAGAAGCTTGAATTCTTTTGGGGGGACCTACGAGCAGTACTTC,CARSLNSFGGTYEQYF
-,TRBJ2-1,TRBV20-1,-,TGCAGTGCCCTATTTGGTGAGCAGTTCTTC,CSALFGEQFF
-,TRBJ2-1,TRBV18,few,TGTGCCAGCTCACAACAGCGGACGGAGTACAACAATGAGCAGTTCTTC,CASSQQRTEYNNEQFF
-,TRBJ2-1,TRBV7-2,-,TGTGCCAGCAGCTTAGTAGCTAGTCGGGAGCAGTTCTTC,CASSLVASREQFF
-,TRBJ1-4,TRBV4-1,-,TGCGCCAGCAGCCAAGCGGGGGTTGGGGAAAAACTGTTTTTT,CASSQAGVGEKLFF
-,TRBJ1-1,TRBV4-1,-,TGCGCCAGCAGCCAGGGCTGGACTGAAGCTTTCTTT,CASSQGWTEAFF
TRBD1,TRBJ1-1,TRBV5-6,once,TGTGCCAGCGCCGGGACAGGGTTGGATCGAACTGAAGCTTTCTTT,CASAGTGLDRTEAFF
-,TRBJ1-1,TRBV29-1,-,TGCAGCGTTGAAGAAGAGGCACGGTACACTGAAGCTTTCTTT,CSVEEEARYTEAFF
-,TRBJ1-1,TRBV9,few,TGTGCCAGCACCCGTCAGTTACACACTGAAGCTTTCTTT,CASTRQLHTEAFF
TRBD1,TRBJ2-1,TRBV7-3,-,TGTGCCAGCAGCCGCAGGGGGCTGGGTGAGCAGTTCTTC,CASSRRGLGEQFF
-,TRBJ2-1,TRBV7-9,once,TGTGCCAGCAGCCCCGAGCGGGAGCAGTTCTTC,CASSPEREQFF
TRBD1,TRBJ2-5,TRBV14,-,TGTGCCAGCAGCCCAGAGAGGACAGGGTATTCGGAGACCCAGTACTTC,CASSPERTGYSETQYF
-,TRBJ1-5,TRBV18,-,TGTGCCAGCTCACCACCGTCAGCTGGGGATCAGCCCCAGCATTTT,CASSPPSAGDQPQHF
-,TRBJ2-5,TRBV18,once,TGTGCCAGCTCGCATCAGGGCGGGGAGACCCAGTACTTC,CASSHQGGETQYF
-,TRBJ2-5,TRBV25-1,-,TGTGCCAGCCTGAACGGCGGCGGAGGGGAGACCCAGTACTTC,CASLNGGGGETQYF
-,TRBJ2-3,TRBV6-1,-,TGTGCCAGCAGTGAAGTTGGGGGTGACGTCGATACGCAGTATTTT,CASSEVGGDVDTQYF
-,TRBJ2-3,TRBV6-1,-,TGTGCCAGCAGTGACACCTACTTAGATACGCAGTATTTT,CASSDTYLDTQYF
TRBD2,TRBJ2-1,TRBV29-1,-,TGCAGCGGGCGACTAGCGGGCAAAATCAATGAGCAGTTCTTC,CSGRLAGKINEQFF
TRBD2,TRBJ2-3,TRBV4-2,-,TGTGCCAGCAGCCAAGAGGCGGGAGGTGGGTTTAGCACAGATACGCAGTATTTT,CASSQEAGGGFSTDTQYF
-,TRBJ2-1,TRBV2,-,TGTGCCAGCAGTCAGGACAGCAGCTCCTACAATGAGCAGTTCTTC,CASSQDSSSYNEQFF
-,TRBJ1-1,TRBV11-1,once,TGTGCCAGCAGCTTCCGGGACCGGCATGAAGCTTTCTTT,CASSFRDRHEAFF
-,TRBJ2-2,TRBV30,-,TGTGCCTGGACAGGGTGGAGCACCGGGGAGCTGTTTTTT,CAWTGWSTGELFF